This TCR beta chain was retrieved from a study of T cells in Graves' hyperthyroidism and ophthalmopathy (dated by TCRdb to between 2017 and 2020). General notes on the study: Peripheral blood samples were taken at initial diagnosis, before any treatment was given. After blood sampling, hyperthyroidism patients were treated with methimazole at a starting dose of 30 mg daily, and ophthalmopathy patients were treated with high-dose intravenous methylprednisolone. Prospective prediction of ophthalmopathy was tested in an independent validation cohort of 18 to 20 hyperthyroidism patients and 15 to 17 patients who later progressed to ophthalmopathy. The approximately 100 discovery patients were divided at random into training and test sets in a 7:3 ratio. To identify distinguishing TCR V-J signatures, a discovery cohort of around 100 patients was used, comprising roughly 45 with Graves' ophthalmopathy and 57 with stable Graves' hyperthyroidism. TCR Vbeta CDR3 sequencing of around 130 peripheral blood samples (over 40 ophthalmopathy, 75 to 80 hyperthyroidism and roughly 17 progressor patients) is reported in the paper. In addition, the study compared T-cell repertoires in thyroid tissue and in blood from five or six Graves' hyperthyroidism patients.

What the research found in general, with its limitations: In validation, the model predicted progression to ophthalmopathy a median of 6.5 months before onset, with over 55% sensitivity and 72.22% specificity. No statistical method was used to fix the sample size in advance, and group allocation was not hidden from the investigators. In cross-validation, a model built on a 13 V-J signature told ophthalmopathy apart from stable hyperthyroidism with under 90% sensitivity and around 81% specificity, and in testing the same model reached 80%/75%. Most expanded thyroid clonotypes (frequency above 0.001) were also detected in blood, a finding suggesting that blood repertoires may reflect thyroid immune responses.

This clonotype was counted ten times or more. Its antigen is still unknown. Base qualities are not at hand, and no much larger clone is one base apart. Hyperthyroidism patients were newly diagnosed, with disease duration under 2 months, and aged 18 to 65 years. Any patient with an uncontrolled infection, another autoimmune disease, pregnancy or lactation was excluded. Clinical symptoms, serum thyroxine and TRAb, thyroid ultrasound, and orbital computed tomography formed the basis for the diagnoses. Blood from progressor patients was drawn when they were first diagnosed with hyperthyroidism, before any ophthalmopathy symptoms appeared. PBMCs were separated from roughly 9.6 ml of fresh peripheral blood using Ficoll-Paque density gradient centrifugation. Progressor patients were defined as those initially diagnosed with Graves' hyperthyroidism in whom ophthalmopathy developed during follow-up. Total RNA was extracted using Trizol reagent, and RNA quality was assessed on an Agilent 2100 Bioanalyzer.

TCR beta CDR3 regions were amplified from RNA transcripts. The first round of RT-PCR for the TCR CDR3 was performed with the HTBI primer set and the Qiagen OneStep RT-PCR kit. Libraries were constructed in a second round of multiplex PCR, after which size selection and purification were performed. Sequencing of the libraries was done on an Illumina HiSeq2000 using paired-end 100 bp reads. Per the authors' processing: SOAPnuke was used to process the raw data, with reads discarded if the reads contained adapters or uncalled bases, had a mean Phred below 15, or lacked an exact constant-primer or identifier match. High-quality paired reads were merged using COPE v1.2.5, and each unique nucleotide sequence was defined as a clonotype. Clonotypes were aligned to IMGT TRBV, TRBD and TRBJ reference segments using MiTCR v1.1. The analysis was restricted to V-J combinations with a frequency above 0.0001, which together covered just over 99% of the repertoires. The TCS score was defined as F50 (clonal expansion) divided by E x V (chaos), with BLOSUM62-based TCRdist calculated between CDR3 peptides within each V-J. Welch's t-statistics and random forest reduced around 550 V-J features to 10 to 15, which were used in a naive Bayes classifier (R e1071). TCRdb took the public reads, trimmed them with fastp at Q25, ran MiXCR for clone calling and kept in-frame beta chains. Entries are consolidated by CDR3 protein sequence, retaining the most common genes and DNA. These V and J calls derive from TCRdb rather than the authors' analysis. The sample table shows fewer than 450,000 distinct CDR3 sequences, and about a sixth are seen once. Approximately 35% of the sample is in the top ten clones.

This receptor was obtained from a woman younger than 45 with Graves' hyperthyroidism that later progressed to Graves' ophthalmopathy. The sequencing sample was made of blood.

The CDR3 loop reads CASSSRDSGYEQYF. The nucleotides are TGCGCCAGCAGCTCCCGAGACAGCGGCTACGAGCAGTACTTC. This receptor chain uses TRBV5-1 and TRBJ2-7, with the D call tentatively TRBD1 or TRBD2, each fitting 5 bases. The V end loses 3 bases and the J end loses 3 bases, and a stretch of 13 bases separates them. The germline V gene encodes CDR1 SGHRS and CDR2 YFSETQ. Counted from cysteine to phenylalanine, this CDR3 has 14 amino acids. Only the CDR3 DNA is retained, 42 bases long and in frame from the first base.